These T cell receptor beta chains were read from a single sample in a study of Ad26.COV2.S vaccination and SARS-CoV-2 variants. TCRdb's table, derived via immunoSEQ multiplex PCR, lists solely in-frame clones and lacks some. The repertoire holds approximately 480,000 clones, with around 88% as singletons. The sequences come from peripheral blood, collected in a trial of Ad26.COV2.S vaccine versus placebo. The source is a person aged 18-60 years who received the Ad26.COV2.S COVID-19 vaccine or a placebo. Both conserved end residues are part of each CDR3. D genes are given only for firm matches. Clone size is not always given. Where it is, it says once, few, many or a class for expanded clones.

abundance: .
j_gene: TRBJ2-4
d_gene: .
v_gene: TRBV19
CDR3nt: TGTGCCAGTAGTACAGAAGCCAAAAACATTCAGTACTTC
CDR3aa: CASSTEAKNIQYF

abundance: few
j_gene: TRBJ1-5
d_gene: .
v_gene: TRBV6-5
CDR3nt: TGTGCCAGCAGTACAGGCGGGGGCCAGCCCCAGCATTTT
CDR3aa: CASSTGGGQPQHF

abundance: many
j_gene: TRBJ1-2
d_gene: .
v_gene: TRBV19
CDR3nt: TGTGCCAGTAAGGGCTATGGCTACACCTTC
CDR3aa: CASKGYGYTF

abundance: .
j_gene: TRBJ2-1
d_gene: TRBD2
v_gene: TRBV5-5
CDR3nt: TGTGCCAGCAGCCCCGAGGGGATAGCGGGAGGGCCCCCCTACAGGCAGTTCTTC
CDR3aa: CASSPEGIAGGPPYRQFF

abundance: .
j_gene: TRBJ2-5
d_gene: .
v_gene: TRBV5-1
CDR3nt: TGCGCCAGCAGCTTGGACCGGGACCGCGGGGAGACCCAGTACTTC
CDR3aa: CASSLDRDRGETQYF

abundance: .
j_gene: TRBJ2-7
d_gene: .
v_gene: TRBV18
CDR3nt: TGTGCCAGCTCACCACCTGCAGGTCTCGAGCAGTACTTC
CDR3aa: CASSPPAGLEQYF

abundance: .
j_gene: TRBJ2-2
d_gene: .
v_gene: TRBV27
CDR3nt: TGTGCCAGCAGTTTTCAAGTCTTCTCAGGGAGTATCGGGGAGCTGTTTTTT
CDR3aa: CASSFQVFSGSIGELFF

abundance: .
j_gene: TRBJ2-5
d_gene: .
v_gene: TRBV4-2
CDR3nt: TGTGCCAGCAGCCAAGATTACGGACAAGAGACCCAGTACTTC
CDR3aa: CASSQDYGQETQYF

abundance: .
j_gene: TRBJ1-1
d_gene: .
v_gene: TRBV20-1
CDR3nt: TGCAGTGCTAGAGATCTTAATGAAGCTTTCTTT
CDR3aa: CSARDLNEAFF

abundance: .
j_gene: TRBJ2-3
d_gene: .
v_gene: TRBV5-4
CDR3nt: TGTGCCAGCAGCTTGGGACTCATCACAGATACGCAGTATTTT
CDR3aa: CASSLGLITDTQYF

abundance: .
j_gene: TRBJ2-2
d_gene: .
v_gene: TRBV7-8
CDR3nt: TGTGCCAGCAGGAGGACCGGCACCGGGGAGCTGTTTTTT
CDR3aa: CASRRTGTGELFF

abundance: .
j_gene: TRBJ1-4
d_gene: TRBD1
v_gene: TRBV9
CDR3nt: TGTGCCAGCAGCCTTGTCGGGACAGCGGATGAAAAACTGTTTTTT
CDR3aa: CASSLVGTADEKLFF

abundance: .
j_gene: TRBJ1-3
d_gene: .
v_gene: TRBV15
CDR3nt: TGTGCCACCAGCGGCCGCCTTGGAAACACCATATATTTT
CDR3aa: CATSGRLGNTIYF

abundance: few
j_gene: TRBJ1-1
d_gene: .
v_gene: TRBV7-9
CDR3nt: TGTGCCAGCAGCTTAGCAGGTATGAACACTGAAGCTTTCTTT
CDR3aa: CASSLAGMNTEAFF

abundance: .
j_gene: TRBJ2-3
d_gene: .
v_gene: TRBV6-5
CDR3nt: TGTGCCAGCAGTTTAGGGACTAGCACAGATACGCAGTATTTT
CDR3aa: CASSLGTSTDTQYF

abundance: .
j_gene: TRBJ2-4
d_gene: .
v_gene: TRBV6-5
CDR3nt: TGTGCCAGCAGTTCCCTAGGAGAGGGTAGAAGAAACATTCAGTACTTC
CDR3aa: CASSSLGEGRRNIQYF

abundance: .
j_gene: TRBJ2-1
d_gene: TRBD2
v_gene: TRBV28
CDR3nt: TGTGCCAGCAGCCTACCCGGGACTAGCGGGAGGATCCAGTTCTTC
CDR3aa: CASSLPGTSGRIQFF

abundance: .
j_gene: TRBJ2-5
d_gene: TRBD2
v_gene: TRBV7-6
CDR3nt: TGTGCCAGCAGCTTAGGAGCTGGACTAGCGGGGGCTCAAGAGACCCAGTACTTC
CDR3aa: CASSLGAGLAGAQETQYF

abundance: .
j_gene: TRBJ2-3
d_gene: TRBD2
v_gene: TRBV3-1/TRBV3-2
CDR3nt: TGTGCCAGCAGCCAAGCTAGCGGGAGCACAGATACGCAGTATTTT
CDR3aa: CASSQASGSTDTQYF

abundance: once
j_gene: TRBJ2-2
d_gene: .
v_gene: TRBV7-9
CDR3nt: TGTGCCAGCAGCTTACGACAGATAAACACCGGGGAGCTGTTTTTT
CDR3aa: CASSLRQINTGELFF

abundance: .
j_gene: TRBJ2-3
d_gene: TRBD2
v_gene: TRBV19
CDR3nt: TGTGCCAGTAGTATGGAGGGACTAGCGGGTCATACGCAGTATTTT
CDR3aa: CASSMEGLAGHTQYF

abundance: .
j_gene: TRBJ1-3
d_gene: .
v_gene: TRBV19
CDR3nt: TGTGCCAGTAGTCTGGGGACTCACGGAAACACCATATATTTT
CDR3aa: CASSLGTHGNTIYF

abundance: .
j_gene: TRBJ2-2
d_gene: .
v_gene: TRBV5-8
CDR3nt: TGTGCCAGCAGCTTGGCCTGGCGGGCGGCCACCGGGGAGCTGTTTTTT
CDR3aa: CASSLAWRAATGELFF

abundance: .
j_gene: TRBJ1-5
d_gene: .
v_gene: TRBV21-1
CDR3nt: TGTGCCAGCAGCAGGACACAGGGTTATAGCAATCAGCCCCAGCATTTT
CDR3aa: CASSRTQGYSNQPQHF

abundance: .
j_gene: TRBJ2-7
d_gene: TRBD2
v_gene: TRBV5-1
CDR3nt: TGCGCCAGCAGCTTGGCTAGCGGGAGTTATCTCGAGCAGTACTTC
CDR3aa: CASSLASGSYLEQYF

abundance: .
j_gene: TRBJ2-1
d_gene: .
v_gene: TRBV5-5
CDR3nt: TGTGCCAGCAGCAACCCGAGCTCCTACAATGAGCAGTTCTTC
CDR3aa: CASSNPSSYNEQFF

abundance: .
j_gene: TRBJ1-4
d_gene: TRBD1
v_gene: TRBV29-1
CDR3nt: TGCAGCGCTAGACAGGGGGGGACTGAAAAACTGTTTTTT
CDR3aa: CSARQGGTEKLFF

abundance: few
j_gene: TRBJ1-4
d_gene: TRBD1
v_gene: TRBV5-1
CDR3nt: TGCGCCAGCAGCCCGGGACAGGGGGCGCGAGGTGAAAAACTGTTTTTT
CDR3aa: CASSPGQGARGEKLFF

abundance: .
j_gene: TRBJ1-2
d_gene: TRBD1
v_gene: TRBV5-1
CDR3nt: TGCGCCAGCAGCTTTTCAGGGACAGGGGGCGAGGGCTACACCTTC
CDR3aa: CASSFSGTGGEGYTF

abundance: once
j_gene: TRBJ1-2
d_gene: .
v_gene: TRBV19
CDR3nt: TGTGCCAGTAGCTCGACTCCCGGCCATCGCGGGAGCTATGGCTACACCTTC
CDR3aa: CASSSTPGHRGSYGYTF

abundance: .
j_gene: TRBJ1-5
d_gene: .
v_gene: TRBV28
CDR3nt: TGTGCCAGCAGTCCTAGGACAGACTATAGCAATCAGCCCCAGCATTTT
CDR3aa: CASSPRTDYSNQPQHF

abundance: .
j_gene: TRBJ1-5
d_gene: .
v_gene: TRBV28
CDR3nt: TGTGCCAGCAGGGCGGTGGGAGGTCAGCCCCAGCATTTT
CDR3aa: CASRAVGGQPQHF

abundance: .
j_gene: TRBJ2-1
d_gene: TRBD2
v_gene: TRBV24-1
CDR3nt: TGTGCCACCAGTGATTGGGGGGGTCATGAGCAGTTCTTC
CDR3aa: CATSDWGGHEQFF

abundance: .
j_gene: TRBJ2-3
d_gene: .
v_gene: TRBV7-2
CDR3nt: TGTGCCAGCAGCCCCAGTTGGGTGGCAGATACGCAGTATTTT
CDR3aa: CASSPSWVADTQYF

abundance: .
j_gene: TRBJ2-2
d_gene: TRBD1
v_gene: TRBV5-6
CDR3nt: TGTGCCAGCAGCTTGAGAGGACAGGGAAGGGCCGGGGAGCTGTTTTTT
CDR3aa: CASSLRGQGRAGELFF

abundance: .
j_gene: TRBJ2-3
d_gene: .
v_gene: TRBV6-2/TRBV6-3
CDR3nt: TGTGCCAGCAGTTACTCGATGGGCCTAAGCACAGATACGCAGTATTTT
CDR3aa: CASSYSMGLSTDTQYF

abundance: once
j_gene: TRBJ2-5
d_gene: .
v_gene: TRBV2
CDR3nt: TGTGCCAGCACCCCCGGCCGAGTCCGGGAGACCCAGTACTTC
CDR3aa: CASTPGRVRETQYF

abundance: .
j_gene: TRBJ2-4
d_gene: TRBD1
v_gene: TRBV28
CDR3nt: TGTGCCAGCATCCCCCGGGACAGAAAAAACATTCAGTACTTC
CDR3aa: CASIPRDRKNIQYF

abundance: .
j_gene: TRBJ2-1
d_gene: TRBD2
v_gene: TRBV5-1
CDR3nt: TGCGCCAGCAGCTTGGGCCTAGCGGGAGCCGTTGAGCAGTTCTTC
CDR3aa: CASSLGLAGAVEQFF

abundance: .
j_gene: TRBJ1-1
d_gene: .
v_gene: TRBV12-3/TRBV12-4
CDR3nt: TGTGCCAGCCGAAGGGGAACTGAAGCTTTCTTT
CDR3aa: CASRRGTEAFF

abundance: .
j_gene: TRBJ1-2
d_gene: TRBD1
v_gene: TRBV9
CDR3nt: TGTGCCAGCAGCCCGACAGGGCACAGTGGCTACACCTTC
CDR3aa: CASSPTGHSGYTF

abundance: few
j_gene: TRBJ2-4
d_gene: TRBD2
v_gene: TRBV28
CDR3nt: TGTGCCAGCCGAAGGTTGGGGGGGACTGAAAACATTCAGTACTTC
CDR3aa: CASRRLGGTENIQYF

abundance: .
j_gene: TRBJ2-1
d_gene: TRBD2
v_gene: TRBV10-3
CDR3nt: TGTGCCATCAGCCCCACCGGGAGGGCCCTAGATGAGCAGTTCTTC
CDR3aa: CAISPTGRALDEQFF

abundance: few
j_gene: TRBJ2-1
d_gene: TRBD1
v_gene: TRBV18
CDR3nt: TGTGCCAGCTCACCCCGAACGTCTTCAGGGGGCACCTACAATGAGCAGTTCTTC
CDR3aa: CASSPRTSSGGTYNEQFF

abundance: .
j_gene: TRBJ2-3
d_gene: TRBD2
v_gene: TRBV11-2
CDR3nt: TGTGCCAGCAGCCGAACCGGGACTATCCGAGATACGCAGTATTTT
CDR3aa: CASSRTGTIRDTQYF

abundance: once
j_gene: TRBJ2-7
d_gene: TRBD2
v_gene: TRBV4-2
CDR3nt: TGTGCCAGCAGCCAAGCCATGGGGGAGGGCGAGCAGTACTTC
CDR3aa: CASSQAMGEGEQYF

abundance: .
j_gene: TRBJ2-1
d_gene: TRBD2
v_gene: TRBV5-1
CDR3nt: TGCGCCACCCAGGTCCTAGCGGGGCCCCACCTCGGGGAGCAGTTCTTC
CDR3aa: CATQVLAGPHLGEQFF

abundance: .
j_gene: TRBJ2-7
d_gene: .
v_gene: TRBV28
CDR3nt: TGTGCCAGCAGTTCAGGACCATACCCGTACGAGCAGTACTTC
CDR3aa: CASSSGPYPYEQYF

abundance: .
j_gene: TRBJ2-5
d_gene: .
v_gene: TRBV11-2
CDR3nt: TGTGCCAGCAGCTTAGATTTGGGGAGAGAGACCCAGTACTTC
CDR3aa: CASSLDLGRETQYF

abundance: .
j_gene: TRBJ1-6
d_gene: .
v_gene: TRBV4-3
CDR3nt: TGCGCCAGCAGCCAACACGACAGGTCAAATAATTCACCCCTCCACTTT
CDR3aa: CASSQHDRSNNSPLHF

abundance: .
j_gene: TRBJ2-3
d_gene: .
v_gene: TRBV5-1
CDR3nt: TGCGCCAGCAGCCTGGATTCCTCCCGCACAGATACGCAGTATTTT
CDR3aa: CASSLDSSRTDTQYF

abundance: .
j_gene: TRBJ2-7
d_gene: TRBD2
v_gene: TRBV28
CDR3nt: TGTGCCAGCAGTACCCCTAGCGGGTTGGGCTCCTACGAGCAGTACTTC
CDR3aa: CASSTPSGLGSYEQYF

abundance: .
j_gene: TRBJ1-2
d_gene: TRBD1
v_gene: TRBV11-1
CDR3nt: TGTGCCAGCAGCTTTCAGGGGGATCTCTATGGCTACACCTTC
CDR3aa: CASSFQGDLYGYTF

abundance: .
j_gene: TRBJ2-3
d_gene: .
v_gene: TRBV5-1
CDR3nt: TGCGCCAGCAGCTTGGGGACAACAGATACGCAGTATTTT
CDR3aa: CASSLGTTDTQYF

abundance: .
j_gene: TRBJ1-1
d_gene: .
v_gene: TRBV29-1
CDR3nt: TGCAGCGTGGCCCCTGCGACTGAAGCTTTCTTT
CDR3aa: CSVAPATEAFF

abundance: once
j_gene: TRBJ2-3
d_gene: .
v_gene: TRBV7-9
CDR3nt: TGTGCCAGCAGCGTTAGCGCTCATACGCAGTATTTT
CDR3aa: CASSVSAHTQYF

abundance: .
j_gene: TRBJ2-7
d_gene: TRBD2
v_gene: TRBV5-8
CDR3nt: TGTGCCAGCACCCCCCGCGGGGGGGGGAGTTACGAGCAGTACTTC
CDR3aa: CASTPRGGGSYEQYF